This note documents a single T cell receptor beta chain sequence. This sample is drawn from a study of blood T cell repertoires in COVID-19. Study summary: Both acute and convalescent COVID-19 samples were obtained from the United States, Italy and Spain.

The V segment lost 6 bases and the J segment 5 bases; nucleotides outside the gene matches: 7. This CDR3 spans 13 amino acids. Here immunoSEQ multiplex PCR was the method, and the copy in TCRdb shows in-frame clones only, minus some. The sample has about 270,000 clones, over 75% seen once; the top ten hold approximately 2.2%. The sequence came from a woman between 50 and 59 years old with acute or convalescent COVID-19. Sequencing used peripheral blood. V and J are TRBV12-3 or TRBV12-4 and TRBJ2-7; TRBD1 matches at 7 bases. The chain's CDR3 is CASRRQGSNEQYF. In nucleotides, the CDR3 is TGTGCCAGCAGACGACAGGGCTCGAACGAGCAGTACTTC.